This paragraph reports one T cell receptor delta chain. This clone has just a few counts. What antigen it recognizes has not been identified. Per-base quality was not reported, and no clone a single base away is much larger than it. This record belongs to a study of gamma-delta T cells after stem cell transplantation (dated by TCRdb to the mid-2010s). Its CDR3 holds 22 amino acids, cysteine through phenylalanine. Only the CDR3 region is kept as DNA, spanning 66 bases read in frame from base 1. The germline V gene supplies CDR1 TSWWSYY and CDR2 QGS. The germline V end is reduced by 4 bases and the J end by 0 bases; junction bases left unmatched: 22. Library preparation employed RT-PCR. The sample was run on an Illumina MiSeq. TCRdb reprocessed the public reads with the caller CATT; rows with the same DNA were merged afterwards. The sample contains more than 3,500 delta-chain clones, 16% of them found a single time. The ten largest clones take up 4% to 5% of the sample.

The sequence is built from TRDV1 and TRDJ1; a stretch of 11 junction bases matches TRDD3. The sample taken for sequencing was gamma-delta T cells. This TCR came from a human donor. It is not recorded whose cells these are; they may come from a transplant donor. CDR3 loop: CALGVEFPPVLGDKEYTDKLIF. The DNA reads as follows: TGTGCTCTTGGGGTTGAATTTCCTCCCGTACTGGGGGATAAGGAGTACACCGATAAACTCATCTTT.